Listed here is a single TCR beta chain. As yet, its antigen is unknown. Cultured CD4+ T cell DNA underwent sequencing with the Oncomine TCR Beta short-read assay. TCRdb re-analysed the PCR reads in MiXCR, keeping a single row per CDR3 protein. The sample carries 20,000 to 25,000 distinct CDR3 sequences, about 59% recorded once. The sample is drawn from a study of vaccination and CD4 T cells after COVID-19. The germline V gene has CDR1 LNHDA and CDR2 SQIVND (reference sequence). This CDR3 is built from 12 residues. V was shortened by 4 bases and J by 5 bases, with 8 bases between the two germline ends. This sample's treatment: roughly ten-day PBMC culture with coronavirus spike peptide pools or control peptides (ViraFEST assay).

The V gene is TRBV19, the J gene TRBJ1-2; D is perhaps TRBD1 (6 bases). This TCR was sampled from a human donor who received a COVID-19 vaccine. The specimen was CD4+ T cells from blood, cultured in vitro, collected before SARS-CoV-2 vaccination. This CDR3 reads CASSTGQYGYTF. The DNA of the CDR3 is TGTGCCAGTAGTACCGGACAGTATGGCTACACCTTC.